Below, 5 T cell receptor beta chains from the same sample are listed, as sequenced in a study of CD8 T cells in ankylosing spondylitis (dated by TCRdb to 2016 to 2017). Libraries were built with 5' RACE. This sample was sequenced with an Illumina HiSeq 2500. The raw public data were reprocessed by TCRdb itself: fastp quality trimming at Q25, MiXCR clonotype calling, in-frame beta chains only. Rows with one shared CDR3 protein collapse into an entry with the most common genes and DNA. The sample table holds 150,000 to 200,000 distinct CDR3 sequences, of which roughly 12% were seen once. The biggest ten clones account for 25% to 35% of the sample. The sequenced sample was blood, either unsorted or a sorted T cell fraction (not recorded which). The receptors come from a male donor with ankylosing spondylitis or in good health (not recorded which).

This clonotype was counted ten times or more. V is TRBV7-9 and J is TRBJ1-4; D might be TRBD1 (5 bases). CDR3 length: 15 amino acids. V lost 5 bases and J lost 0, with 10 bases in between. Germline-derived CDR1 and CDR2 are SEHNR and FQNEAQ (reference sequence). CDR3 nucleotides: TGTGCCAGCAGCGGCAGGGATACAACTAATGAAAAACTGTTTTTT. Translated, it gives CASSGRDTTNEKLFF.

This rearrangement joins TRBV9 to TRBJ2-7; D might be TRBD2 (6 bases). The germline gives CDR1 SGDLS, CDR2 YYNGEE. This CDR3 region has 14 residues. Trimming took off 0 bases at V and 3 bases at J, with 10 bases between the two ends. This chain's CDR3 is CASSVDQGGYEQYF. In DNA, the CDR3 is TGTGCCAGCAGCGTAGATCAGGGAGGCTACGAGCAGTACTTC.

Many counts were recorded for this clonotype. This chain joins TRBV4-1 and TRBJ2-7; 12 bases match TRBD2. V lost 1 base, J lost 6 bases, and 7 bases stayed unmatched. The CDR3 consists of 16 residues. The germline gives CDR1 MGHRA, CDR2 YSYEKL. CDR3 protein: CASSQGLTLAGGEQYF. CDR3 bases: TGCGCCAGCAGCCAAGGGTTGACACTAGCGGGAGGCGAGCAGTACTTC.

In this sample, this clonotype turned up once. Just one base apart from a much larger clone, this may be a read error. The chain links TRBV21-1 to TRBJ1-1; the listed D gene, TRBD1, was not tested against the DNA. TRBV21-1 is a listed pseudogene. The CDR3 sequence is 13 residues long. CDR3 bases: TGTACCAGCAGCCGGACAGCGAACACTGAAGCTTTCTTT. Translated: CTSSRTANTEAFF.

This clonotype has a count of ten or more. The V and J genes are TRBV4-2 and TRBJ2-5, with D possibly being TRBD1 (6 bases). The CDR3 has 16 residues. V was pared by 1 base and J by 0 bases, with 12 bases between. CDR1 is LGHNA and CDR2 is YNFKEQ in the germline V gene. In DNA, the CDR3 is TGTGCCAGCAGCCAAGGGGATAGGGGGTACCAAGAGACCCAGTACTTC. Protein: CASSQGDRGYQETQYF.